These 2 T cell receptor beta chains originate from one sample sequenced in a study of graft-versus-host responses after intestinal transplantation. Profiled with immunoSEQ multiplex PCR; TCRdb holds only in-frame clones, not every one. The data hold about 66,000 clones, with 80% to 95% observed a single time. Their recognized antigens are unknown. The source was unstimulated CD8+ T cells sorted from spleen or lymph node cells, collected before intestinal transplant. The receptors were sampled from a human donor who received an intestinal transplant.

With regard to this clone: Other DNA sequences in the same sample also yield this CDR3. The V gene is TRBV5-8, the J gene TRBJ2-7; D is perhaps TRBD1 (5 bases). This CDR3 has 14 residues. CDR1 SGHTS and CDR2 YDEGEE come from the germline V gene. V was clipped by 0 bases and J by 2 bases, with 9 bases between them. CDR3 sequence: CASSLASGTYEQYF. The CDR3 DNA reads as TGTGCCAGCAGCTTGGCGTCAGGGACCTACGAGCAGTACTTC.

The rearrangement joins TRBV19 to TRBJ2-3; D not resolved. Looked up from germline, CDR1 is LNHDA and CDR2 is SQIVND (reference sequence). V was clipped by 4 bases and J by 0 bases, with 5 bases between them. The CDR3 has 13 amino acids. Here the CDR3 reads CASSSSSTDTQYF. The CDR3 DNA sequence: TGTGCCAGTAGTAGTTCTAGCACAGATACGCAGTATTTT.